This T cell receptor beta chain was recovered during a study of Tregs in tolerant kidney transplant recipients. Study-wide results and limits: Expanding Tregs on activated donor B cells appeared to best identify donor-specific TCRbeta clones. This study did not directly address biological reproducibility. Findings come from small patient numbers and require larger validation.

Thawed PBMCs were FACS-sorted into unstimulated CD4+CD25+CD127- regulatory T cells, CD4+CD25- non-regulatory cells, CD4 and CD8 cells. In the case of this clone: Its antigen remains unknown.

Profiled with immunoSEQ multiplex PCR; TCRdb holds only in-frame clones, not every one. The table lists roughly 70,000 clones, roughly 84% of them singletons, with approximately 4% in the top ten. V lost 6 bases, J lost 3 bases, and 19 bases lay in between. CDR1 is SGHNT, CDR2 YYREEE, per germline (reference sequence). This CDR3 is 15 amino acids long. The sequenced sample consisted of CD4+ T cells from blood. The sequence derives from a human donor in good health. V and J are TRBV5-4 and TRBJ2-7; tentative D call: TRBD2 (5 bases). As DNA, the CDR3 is TGTGCCAGCACCCCGGGTCGGAGCGGAGACTACGAGCAGTACTTC. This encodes CASTPGRSGDYEQYF. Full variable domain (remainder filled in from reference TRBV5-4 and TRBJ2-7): ETGVTQSPTHLIKTRGQQVTLRCSSQSGHNTVSWYQQALGQGPQFIFQYYREEENGRGNFPPRFSGLQFPNYSSELNVNALELDDSALYLCASTPGRSGDYEQYFGPGTRLTVT.